The sequence of this TCR beta chain was determined in a study of T cells in Graves' hyperthyroidism and ophthalmopathy. This clonotype was recorded many times. What was amplified from RNA transcripts were TCR beta CDR3 regions. Using the HTBI primer set, a first-round RT-PCR was run on the TCR CDR3. TCRdb fed the multiplex PCR reads into MiXCR, producing one record per CDR3 protein. The sample holds under 300,000 distinct CDR3 sequences, 25% to 30% seen once. The receptor was derived from a man aged 35-49 years with Graves' hyperthyroidism that later progressed to Graves' ophthalmopathy. Sequencing used blood.

The CDR3 coding sequence is TGTGCCAGCAGTTCCCCAGGGTTAGGCGCTGGCTACACCTTC. Protein sequence: CASSSPGLGAGYTF. This chain connects TRBV28 to TRBJ1-2, with a tentative D call TRBD1 (5 bases). CDR1 MDHEN and CDR2 SYDVKM come from the germline V gene. The CDR3 sequence is 14 residues long. The germline V and J ends were trimmed by 4 bases and 7 bases, with 16 bases remaining between them.